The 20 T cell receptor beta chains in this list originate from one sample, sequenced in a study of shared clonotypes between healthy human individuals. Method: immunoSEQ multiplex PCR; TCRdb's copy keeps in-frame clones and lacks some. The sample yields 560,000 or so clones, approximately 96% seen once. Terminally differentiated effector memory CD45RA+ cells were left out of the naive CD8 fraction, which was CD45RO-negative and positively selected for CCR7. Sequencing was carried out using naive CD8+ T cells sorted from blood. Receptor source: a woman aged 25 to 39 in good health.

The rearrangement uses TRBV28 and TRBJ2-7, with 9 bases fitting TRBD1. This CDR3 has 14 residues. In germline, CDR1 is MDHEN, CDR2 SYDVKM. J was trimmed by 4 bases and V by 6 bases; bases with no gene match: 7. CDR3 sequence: CASRRQGGMYEQYF. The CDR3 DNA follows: TGTGCCAGCAGACGACAGGGGGGCATGTACGAGCAGTACTTC.

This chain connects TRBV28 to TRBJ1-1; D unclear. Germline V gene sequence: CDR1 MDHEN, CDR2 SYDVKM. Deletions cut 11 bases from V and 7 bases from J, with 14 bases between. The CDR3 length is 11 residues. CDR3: CAHPDPIEAFF. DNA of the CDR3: TGTGCCCACCCCGACCCGATTGAAGCTTTCTTT.

For the CDR3, the DNA is TGCGCCAGCAGCCAAGACGCCGAGGACGAGCAGTACTTC. Its translation: CASSQDAEDEQYF. V is TRBV4-1 and J is TRBJ2-7; D uncertain. CDR3 size: 13 residues. Germline V lookup: CDR1 MGHRA, CDR2 YSYEKL. Trimming stripped 0 bases from V and 5 bases from J, with 8 bases between.

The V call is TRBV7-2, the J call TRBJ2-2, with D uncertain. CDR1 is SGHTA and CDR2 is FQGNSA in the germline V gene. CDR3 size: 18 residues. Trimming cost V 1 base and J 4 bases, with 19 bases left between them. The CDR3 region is CASSLVYRAYLGTGELFF. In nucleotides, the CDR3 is TGTGCCAGCAGCTTAGTTTACAGAGCCTACCTAGGCACCGGGGAGCTGTTTTTT.

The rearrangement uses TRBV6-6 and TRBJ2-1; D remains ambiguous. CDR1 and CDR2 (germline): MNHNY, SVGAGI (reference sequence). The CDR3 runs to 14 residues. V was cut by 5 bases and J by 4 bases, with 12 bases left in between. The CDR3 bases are TGTGCCAGCAGTGGGATGGCTCTTTACAATGAGCAGTTCTTC. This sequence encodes CASSGMALYNEQFF.

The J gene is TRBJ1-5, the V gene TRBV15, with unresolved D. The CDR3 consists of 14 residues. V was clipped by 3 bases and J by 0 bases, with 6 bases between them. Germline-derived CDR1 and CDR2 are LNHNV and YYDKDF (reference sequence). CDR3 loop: CATSRGYSNQPQHF. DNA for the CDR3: TGTGCCACCAGCAGGGGGTATAGCAATCAGCCCCAGCATTTT.

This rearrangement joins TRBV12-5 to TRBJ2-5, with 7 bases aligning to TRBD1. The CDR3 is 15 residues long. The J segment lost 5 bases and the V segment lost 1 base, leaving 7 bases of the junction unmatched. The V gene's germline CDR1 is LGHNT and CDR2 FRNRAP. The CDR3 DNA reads TGTGCTAGTGGTTTGGGGGAAGGGGGCACGGAGACCCAGTACTTC. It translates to CASGLGEGGTETQYF.

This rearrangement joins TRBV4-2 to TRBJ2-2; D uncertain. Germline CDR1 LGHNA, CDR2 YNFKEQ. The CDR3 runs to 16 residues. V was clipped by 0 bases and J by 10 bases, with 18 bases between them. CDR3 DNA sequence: TGTGCCAGCAGCCAAGAGGCGTACTTGGTGGCGGAGGAGCTGTTTTTT. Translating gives CASSQEAYLVAEELFF.

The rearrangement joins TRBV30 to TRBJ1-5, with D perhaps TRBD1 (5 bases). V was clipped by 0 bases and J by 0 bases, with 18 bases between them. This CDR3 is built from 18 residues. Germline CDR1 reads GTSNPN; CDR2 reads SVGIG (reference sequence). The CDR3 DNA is TGTGCCTGGAGTGTACAGGACCATGGGGTTTATAGCAATCAGCCCCAGCATTTT. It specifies CAWSVQDHGVYSNQPQHF.

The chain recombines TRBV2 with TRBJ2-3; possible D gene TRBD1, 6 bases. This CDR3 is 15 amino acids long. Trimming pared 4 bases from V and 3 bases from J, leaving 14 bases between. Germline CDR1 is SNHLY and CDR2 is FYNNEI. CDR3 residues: CASSGQQGRTDTQYF. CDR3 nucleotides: TGTGCCAGCAGTGGGCAACAGGGAAGGACAGATACGCAGTATTTT.

CDR3 residues: CASSSDRVYTEAFF. CDR3 coding DNA: TGTGCCAGCAGTTCCGACAGGGTATACACTGAAGCTTTCTTT. V gene TRBV6-1 combines with J gene TRBJ1-1, with 7 positions matching TRBD1. The V gene end was trimmed by 5 bases and the J gene end by 3 bases; junction bases not matched to a gene: 6. This CDR3 is built from 14 residues. Germline V gene lookup returns CDR1 MNHNS and CDR2 SASEGT.

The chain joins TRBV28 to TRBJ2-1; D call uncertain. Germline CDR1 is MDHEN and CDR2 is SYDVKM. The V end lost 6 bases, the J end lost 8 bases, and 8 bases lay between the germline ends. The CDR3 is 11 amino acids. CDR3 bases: TGTGCCAGCAGCGCCTTGGATGAGCAGTTCTTC. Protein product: CASSALDEQFF.

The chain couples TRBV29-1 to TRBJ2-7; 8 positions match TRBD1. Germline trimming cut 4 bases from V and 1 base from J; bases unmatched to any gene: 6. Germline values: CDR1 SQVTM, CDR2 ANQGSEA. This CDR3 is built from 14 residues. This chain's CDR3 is CSVVGTGESYEQYF. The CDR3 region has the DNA TGCAGCGTTGTTGGGACAGGCGAATCCTACGAGCAGTACTTC.

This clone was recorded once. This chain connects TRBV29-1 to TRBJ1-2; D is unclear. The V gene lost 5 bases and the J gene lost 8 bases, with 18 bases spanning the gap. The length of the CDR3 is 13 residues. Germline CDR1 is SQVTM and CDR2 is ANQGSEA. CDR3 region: CSVLDQFAEGYTF. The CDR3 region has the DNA TGCAGCGTTCTGGATCAGTTTGCGGAAGGCTACACCTTC.

The CDR3: CASSLGLAGAADTQYF. DNA of the CDR3: TGTGCCAGCAGCTTAGGCCTAGCGGGAGCGGCAGATACGCAGTATTTT. The rearrangement joins TRBV28 to TRBJ2-3; 10 bases fit TRBD2. V dropped 6 bases and J dropped 4; count of bases not matched to a gene: 10. Germline CDR1 MDHEN, CDR2 SYDVKM. The CDR3 sequence is 16 residues long.

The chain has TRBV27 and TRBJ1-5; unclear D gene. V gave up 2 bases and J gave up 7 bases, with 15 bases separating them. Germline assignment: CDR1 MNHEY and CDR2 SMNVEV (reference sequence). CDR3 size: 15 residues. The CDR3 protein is CASSLLPRFTQPQHF. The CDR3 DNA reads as TGTGCCAGCAGTTTACTTCCACGGTTTACACAGCCCCAGCATTTT.

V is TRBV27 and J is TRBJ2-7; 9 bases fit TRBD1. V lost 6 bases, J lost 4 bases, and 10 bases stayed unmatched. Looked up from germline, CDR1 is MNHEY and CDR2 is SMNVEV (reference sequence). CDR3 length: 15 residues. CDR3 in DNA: TGTGCCAGCAGGTACCGGGACAGGGTTACGTACGAGCAGTACTTC. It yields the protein CASRYRDRVTYEQYF.

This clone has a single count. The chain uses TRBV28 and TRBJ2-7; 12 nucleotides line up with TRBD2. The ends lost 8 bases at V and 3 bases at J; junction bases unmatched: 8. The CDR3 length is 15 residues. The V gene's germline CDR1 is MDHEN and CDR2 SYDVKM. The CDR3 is CASRRTSGVNYEQYF. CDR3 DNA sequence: TGTGCCAGCCGGCGGACTAGCGGGGTGAACTACGAGCAGTACTTC.

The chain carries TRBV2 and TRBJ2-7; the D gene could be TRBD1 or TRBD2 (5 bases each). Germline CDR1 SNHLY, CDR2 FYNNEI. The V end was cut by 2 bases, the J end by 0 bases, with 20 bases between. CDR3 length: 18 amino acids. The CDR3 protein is CASSELPPGKDISYEQYF. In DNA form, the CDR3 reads TGTGCCAGCAGTGAATTACCTCCGGGGAAGGACATCTCCTACGAGCAGTACTTC.

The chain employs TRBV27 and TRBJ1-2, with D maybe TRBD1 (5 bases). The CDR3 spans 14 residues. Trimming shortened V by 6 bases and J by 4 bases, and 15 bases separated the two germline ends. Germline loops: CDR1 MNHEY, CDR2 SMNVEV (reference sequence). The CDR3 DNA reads TGTGCCAGCAGGTGGGGGGAGGGAGGCTATGGCTACACCTTC. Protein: CASRWGEGGYGYTF.